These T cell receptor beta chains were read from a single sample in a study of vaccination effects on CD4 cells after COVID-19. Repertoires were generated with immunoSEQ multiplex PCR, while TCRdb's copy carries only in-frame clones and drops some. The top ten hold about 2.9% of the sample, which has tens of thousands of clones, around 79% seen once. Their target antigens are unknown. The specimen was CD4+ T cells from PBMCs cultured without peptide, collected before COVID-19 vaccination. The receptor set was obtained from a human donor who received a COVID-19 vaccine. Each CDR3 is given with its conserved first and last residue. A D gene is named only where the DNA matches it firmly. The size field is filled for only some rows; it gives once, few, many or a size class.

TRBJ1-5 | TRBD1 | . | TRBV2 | TGTGCCAGCAGACGAAACACAGGGGGCGGCGGCAATCAGCCCCAGCATTTT | CASRRNTGGGGNQPQHF
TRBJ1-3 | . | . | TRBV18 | TGTGCCAGCTCACCCTCCTTGGGGGGCGGAAACACCATATATTTT | CASSPSLGGGNTIYF
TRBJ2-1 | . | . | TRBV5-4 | TGTGCCAGCAGCGTTGGGTCTTCGGGAGCGAGGGATGAGCAGTTCTTC | CASSVGSSGARDEQFF
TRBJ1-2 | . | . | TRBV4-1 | TGCGCCAGCAGCCAATCAGGTGGGGGGGCGCCTAACTATGGCTACACCTTC | CASSQSGGGAPNYGYTF
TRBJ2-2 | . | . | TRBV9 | TGTGCCAGCAGCGTAGGCCAGGCGAACACCGGGGAGCTGTTTTTT | CASSVGQANTGELFF
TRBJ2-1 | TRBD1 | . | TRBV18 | TGTGCCAGCTCAACGACAGGGGATGAGCAGTTCTTC | CASSTTGDEQFF
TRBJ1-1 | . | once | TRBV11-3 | TGTGCCAGCAGCTTAGCACTTGGGACTGAAGCTTTCTTT | CASSLALGTEAFF
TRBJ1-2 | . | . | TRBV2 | TGTGCCAGCAGTGAAAGTGGCAGCCGTCGGGGCTACACCTTC | CASSESGSRRGYTF
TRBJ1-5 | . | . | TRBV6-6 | TGTGCCAGCAGTTACTCATCGAATCAGCCCCAGCATTTT | CASSYSSNQPQHF
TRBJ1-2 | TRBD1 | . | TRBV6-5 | TGTGCCAGCAGTTACTCACAGGGACAGGTCGACTATGGCTACACCTTC | CASSYSQGQVDYGYTF
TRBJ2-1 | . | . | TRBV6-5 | TGTGCCAGCAGTCGGTGGGCAGGGTGGAATGAGCAGTTCTTC | CASSRWAGWNEQFF
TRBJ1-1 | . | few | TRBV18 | TGTGCCAGCTCAGGGAAGGAGGACACTGAAGCTTTCTTT | CASSGKEDTEAFF
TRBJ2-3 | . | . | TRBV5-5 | TGTGCCACTGGAACGGGCACAGATACGCAGTATTTT | CATGTGTDTQYF
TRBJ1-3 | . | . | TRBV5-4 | TGTGCCAGCAGCTTGGGGGGCTCTGGAAACACCATATATTTT | CASSLGGSGNTIYF
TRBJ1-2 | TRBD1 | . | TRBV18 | TGTGCCAGCTCACCGCTCGGGACAGGGGGCGCGGGAAACTATGGCTACACCTTC | CASSPLGTGGAGNYGYTF
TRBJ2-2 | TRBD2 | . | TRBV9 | TGTGCCAGCAGCGTGACTAGCGGGGCCACCGGGGAGCTGTTTTTT | CASSVTSGATGELFF
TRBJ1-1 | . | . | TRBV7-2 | TGTGCCAGCAGCTTCGGCATGGGGAACACTGAAGCTTTCTTT | CASSFGMGNTEAFF
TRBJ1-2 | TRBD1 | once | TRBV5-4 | TGTGCCAGCAGCGCTGACAGGGCTGCTGGCTACACCTTC | CASSADRAAGYTF
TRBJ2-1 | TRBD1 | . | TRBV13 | TGTGCCAGCAGCTTACACAGGGGTGGCCTGGCGGACGAGCAGTTCTTC | CASSLHRGGLADEQFF
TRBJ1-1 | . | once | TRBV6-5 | TGTGCCAGCAGCAACGGACACCTCCCCGCCACTGAAGCTTTCTTT | CASSNGHLPATEAFF
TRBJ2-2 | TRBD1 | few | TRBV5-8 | TGTGCCAGCAGATGGACAGGGGGCACCGGGGAGCTGTTTTTT | CASRWTGGTGELFF
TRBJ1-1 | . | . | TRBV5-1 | TGCGCCAGCAGCTTGGACGGTTTTAACACTGAAGCTTTCTTT | CASSLDGFNTEAFF
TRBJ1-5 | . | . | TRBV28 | TGTGCCAGCAGTCCCCAGGGGCGCTTAAATCAGCCCCAGCATTTT | CASSPQGRLNQPQHF
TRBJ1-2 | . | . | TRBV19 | TGTGCCAGTAGTCCGCCTCAGGGAGGCTATGGCTACACCTTC | CASSPPQGGYGYTF
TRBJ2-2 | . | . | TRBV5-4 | TGTGCCAGCAGCCATCTCCGCGTACGGGGGAGCGGTGGGACCGGGGAGCTGTTTTTT | CASSHLRVRGSGGTGELFF
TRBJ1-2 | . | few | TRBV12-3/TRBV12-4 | TGTGCCAGCAGTTTATCGTCCAGGGCTGGCTACACCTTC | CASSLSSRAGYTF
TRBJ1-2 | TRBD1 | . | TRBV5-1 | TGCGCCAGCAGCTTTAAAAATGCGGGACAGAGCTCGCATGGCTACACCTTC | CASSFKNAGQSSHGYTF
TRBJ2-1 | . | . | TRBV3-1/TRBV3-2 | TGTGCCAGCAGCCAGTACGGCAATGAGCAGTTCTTC | CASSQYGNEQFF
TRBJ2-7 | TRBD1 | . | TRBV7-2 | TGTGCCAGCAGCCCACGACAGGGGACGTACGAGCAGTACTTC | CASSPRQGTYEQYF
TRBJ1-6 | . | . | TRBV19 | TGTGCCACCCAAAGGGGGAAAGGCTCACCCCTCCACTTT | CATQRGKGSPLHF
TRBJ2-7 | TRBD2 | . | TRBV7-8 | TGTGCCAGCAGCCCGGGATCAGGACTAGGCAATCGAGAGCAGTACTTC | CASSPGSGLGNREQYF
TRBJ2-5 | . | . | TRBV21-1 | TGTGCCGGGGGCCGGGACGAGGAACAAGAGACCCAGTACTTC | CAGGRDEEQETQYF
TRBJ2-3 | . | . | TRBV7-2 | TGTGCCAGCAGCTTAGAGCGTCCCCCCGGTGGTACGCAGTATTTT | CASSLERPPGGTQYF
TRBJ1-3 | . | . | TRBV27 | TGTGCCAGATTCCCTGGAAACACCATATATTTT | CARFPGNTIYF
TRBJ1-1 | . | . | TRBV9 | TGTGCCAGCAGCGTAGGGGGGGCGAACACTGAAGCTTTCTTT | CASSVGGANTEAFF
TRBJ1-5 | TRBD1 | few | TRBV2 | TGTGCCAGCAGGACGGACAGGGGAAGCAATCAGCCCCAGCATTTT | CASRTDRGSNQPQHF
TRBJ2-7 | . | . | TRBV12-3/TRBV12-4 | TGTGCCAGCAGGAACAGGGAGACCTACGAGCAGTACTTC | CASRNRETYEQYF
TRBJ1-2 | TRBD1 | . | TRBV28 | TGTGCCAGCAGTTTAATCCCGACAGGGAACTATGGCTACACCTTC | CASSLIPTGNYGYTF
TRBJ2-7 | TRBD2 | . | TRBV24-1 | TGTGCCACCAGTGACCCAAGACTAGCGGGAGGGGACGAGCAGTACTTC | CATSDPRLAGGDEQYF
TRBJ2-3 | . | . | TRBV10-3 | TGTGCCATCAGTGGGGGGAGCACAGATACGCAGTATTTT | CAISGGSTDTQYF
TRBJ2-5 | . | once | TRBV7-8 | TGTGCCAGCAGCTTAGATAGGGGTCCCGAGACCCAGTACTTC | CASSLDRGPETQYF
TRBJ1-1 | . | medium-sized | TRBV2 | TGTGCCAGCAGTGAACTGGAGAACACTGAAGCTTTCTTT | CASSELENTEAFF
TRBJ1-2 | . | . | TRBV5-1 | TGCGCCAGCAGCCCAACCCCGACCCCGAGGAACTATGGCTACACCTTC | CASSPTPTPRNYGYTF